This record looks at one T cell receptor (beta chain) sequence and its context. Its target is unknown. The PCR employed 60 Vbeta primers together with 13 Jbeta primers. Clones were read by immunoSEQ multiplex PCR, and TCRdb kept only the in-frame ones, dropping some. Of about 150,000 clones listed, roughly 82% were seen once; the top ten hold about 6.1%. This sample is part of a study of cytomegalovirus exposure and HLA in healthy donors. The germline V gene has CDR1 SGDLS and CDR2 YYNGEE. The CDR3 extends over 14 amino acids. The V segment lost 4 bases and the J segment 3 bases; nucleotides outside the gene matches: 3. Findings and limits, study-wide: It was shown in a later analysis that HLA-associated TCR beta chains were more clonally expanded than other, equally common chains. Later, an analysis found that common viral pathogens appeared to be linked with several of the most significant clusters.

The sequence came from a woman in her forties or fifties in good health and CMV-seropositive. The sequenced material came from PBMCs. The V gene is TRBV9, the J gene TRBJ2-7, with 11 bases aligning to TRBD2. The CDR3 DNA reads TGTGCCAGCAGCCCCGGGACTAGCGGCTACGAGCAGTACTTC. This translates into CASSPGTSGYEQYF. The full variable domain, rest sourced from reference TRBV9 and TRBJ2-7, is DSGVTQTPKHLITATGQRVTLRCSPRSGDLSVYWYQQSLDQGLQFLIQYYNGEERAKGNILERFSAQQFPDLHSELNLSSLELGDSALYFCASSPGTSGYEQYFGPGTRLTVT.